Only one count was recorded for the clone carrying this T cell receptor (beta chain). Sequencing used immunoSEQ multiplex PCR; TCRdb keeps in-frame clones, though not all of them. Among 25,000 to 35,000 clones listed, about 87% were seen once. This record belongs to a study of T cell changes during pregnancy in multiple sclerosis. This material consisted of CD8+ T cells from peripheral blood mononuclear cells, taken before pregnancy. This TCR was recovered from a female donor with multiple sclerosis, enrolled in a pregnancy study.

The CDR3 sequence: CASSQTQGEKLFF. CDR3 coding DNA: TGTGCCAGCAGCCAGACACAGGGTGAAAAACTGTTTTTT. The chain combines TRBV14 with TRBJ1-4; possible D gene TRBD1, 6 bases. The germline V and J ends were trimmed by 3 bases and 7 bases, with 9 bases remaining between them. The CDR3 is 13 amino acids. Germline lookup yields CDR1 SGHDN and CDR2 FVKESK.